Listed below are T cell receptor beta chains from one sample, sequenced in a study of OX40 agonist ivuxolimab in advanced cancers. TCRdb's copy holds only in-frame clones and misses some; the assay was immunoSEQ multiplex PCR. In the table there are 96,000 or so clones, approximately 80% of which are singletons. Sequences were derived from CD4+ or CD8+ T cells sorted from blood, sampled in a trial of the OX40 agonist ivuxolimab. The origin of the receptors is an adult with an advanced solid tumor such as melanoma, head and neck, liver or kidney cancer. The CDR3 runs from the conserved cysteine through the conserved F or W. D genes are given only for firm matches. The size of a clone is reported for some rows only, either as once, few or many, or as a class for expanded clones.

D: NA
size: NA
J: TRBJ1-1
V: TRBV18
DNA: TGTGCCAGCTCAATTAGGGATGAGGGCACTGAAGCTTTCTTT
CDR3: CASSIRDEGTEAFF

D: NA
size: NA
J: TRBJ2-4
V: TRBV4-3
DNA: TGCGCCAGCAGCCATACCGTAGGACAAGCTACCCCCAATAGAAAAAACATTCAGTACTTC
CDR3: CASSHTVGQATPNRKNIQYF

D: NA
size: NA
J: TRBJ2-1
V: TRBV7-3
DNA: TGTGCCAGCAGCCCGACGAAGGGGAGTCATGAGCAGTTCTTC
CDR3: CASSPTKGSHEQFF

D: NA
size: NA
J: TRBJ1-1
V: TRBV30
DNA: TGTGCCTGGAGTGAAGGGGGAGGTACTGAAGCTTTCTTT
CDR3: CAWSEGGGTEAFF

D: NA
size: once
J: TRBJ1-1
V: TRBV27
DNA: TGTGCCAGCAGTTTCAGGGTGACCACTGAAGCTTTCTTT
CDR3: CASSFRVTTEAFF

D: NA
size: NA
J: TRBJ1-1
V: TRBV5-6
DNA: TGTGCCAGCAGCTTCGGAGGGGGAGCTTTCTTT
CDR3: CASSFGGGAFF

D: TRBD1
size: NA
J: TRBJ1-6
V: TRBV27
DNA: TGTGCCAGCAGTCCCACAGGGGCCAATTCACCCCTCCACTTT
CDR3: CASSPTGANSPLHF

D: NA
size: NA
J: TRBJ2-1
V: TRBV9
DNA: TGTGCCAGCAGCGTGGGGTTGGGTACTGAGCAGTTCTTC
CDR3: CASSVGLGTEQFF

D: TRBD1
size: NA
J: TRBJ2-7
V: TRBV7-2
DNA: TGTGCCAGCAGCTCCGCCGGGACAGAGATCTACGAGCAGTACTTC
CDR3: CASSSAGTEIYEQYF

D: NA
size: NA
J: TRBJ2-7
V: TRBV19
DNA: TGTGCCACCCTCTCTAAGACAAAACCCTACGAGCAGTACTTC
CDR3: CATLSKTKPYEQYF

D: NA
size: NA
J: TRBJ1-2
V: TRBV15
DNA: TGTGCCACCAGCAGAGATCTTGTTTCCCGGGAAAACTATGGCTACACCTTC
CDR3: CATSRDLVSRENYGYTF

D: NA
size: NA
J: TRBJ2-1
V: TRBV5-4
DNA: TGTGCCAGCAGCTTGCCGGCCCCCTCCTACAATGAGCAGTTCTTC
CDR3: CASSLPAPSYNEQFF

D: NA
size: NA
J: TRBJ2-5
V: TRBV7-9
DNA: TGTGCCAGTCTAGGGGTGACAAACAGGGAGGAGACCCAGTACTTC
CDR3: CASLGVTNREETQYF

D: TRBD2
size: NA
J: TRBJ2-2
V: TRBV4-1
DNA: TGCGCCAGCAGCAACCCTAGCGGGAGGGATACCGGGGAGCTGTTTTTT
CDR3: CASSNPSGRDTGELFF

D: NA
size: NA
J: TRBJ2-7
V: TRBV4-3
DNA: TGCGCCAGCAGCCAAGATGTGAGCCAGGGGCACTACGAGCAGTACTTC
CDR3: CASSQDVSQGHYEQYF

D: NA
size: once
J: TRBJ2-1
V: TRBV7-2
DNA: TGTGCCAGCAGTCCCCACAATGAGCAGTTCTTC
CDR3: CASSPHNEQFF

D: NA
size: NA
J: TRBJ1-4
V: TRBV11-2
DNA: TGTGCCAGCAGCTTAAGTAATTTCCATGCAACTAATGAAAAACTGTTTTTT
CDR3: CASSLSNFHATNEKLFF

D: TRBD1
size: once
J: TRBJ2-6
V: TRBV14
DNA: TGTGCCAGCAGCCAAGGGCCCGACAGGGGGCGCGGGGCCAACGTCCTGACTTTC
CDR3: CASSQGPDRGRGANVLTF

D: NA
size: NA
J: TRBJ2-1
V: TRBV10-3
DNA: TGTGCCGGGGGAGGTTTGGGAAATGAGCAGTTCTTC
CDR3: CAGGGLGNEQFF

D: TRBD1
size: once
J: TRBJ2-3
V: TRBV14
DNA: TGTGCCAGCAGCTTTGACAGGGCTCGCACAGATACGCAGTATTTT
CDR3: CASSFDRARTDTQYF

D: NA
size: NA
J: TRBJ1-1
V: TRBV2
DNA: TGTGCCAGCAGTGAGTGGGCTGAAGCTTTCTTT
CDR3: CASSEWAEAFF

D: NA
size: NA
J: TRBJ2-6
V: TRBV18
DNA: TGTGCCAGCTCACCGCGGACAGACTACCTCTCTGGGGCCAACGTCCTGACTTTC
CDR3: CASSPRTDYLSGANVLTF

D: NA
size: NA
J: TRBJ1-5
V: TRBV11-2
DNA: TGTGCCAGCAGCTACACAGGGCCCAATCAGCCCCAGCATTTT
CDR3: CASSYTGPNQPQHF

D: NA
size: NA
J: TRBJ1-2
V: TRBV5-6
DNA: TGTGCCAGCAGCTTGGAAGTCAGGGAGGACTATGGCTACACCTTC
CDR3: CASSLEVREDYGYTF

D: NA
size: few
J: TRBJ2-3
V: TRBV2
DNA: TGTGCCAGCAACGGCGCAGATACGCAGTATTTT
CDR3: CASNGADTQYF

D: NA
size: NA
J: TRBJ1-5
V: TRBV6-1
DNA: TGTGCCAGCAGTGAATGGGGGGCCCAGCCCCAGCATTTT
CDR3: CASSEWGAQPQHF

D: NA
size: NA
J: TRBJ1-2
V: TRBV9
DNA: TGTGCCAGCAGCGTAGCTCCAGGCCACTATGGCTACACCTTC
CDR3: CASSVAPGHYGYTF

D: TRBD1
size: NA
J: TRBJ2-5
V: TRBV7-6
DNA: TGTGCCAGCCTTCCCTGGGACAGCATCCAAGAGACCCAGTACTTC
CDR3: CASLPWDSIQETQYF

D: TRBD1
size: NA
J: TRBJ1-2
V: TRBV7-3
DNA: TGTGCCAGCAGCACAAAACCCGGGACAGCTGGGGCAAACGGCTACACCTTC
CDR3: CASSTKPGTAGANGYTF

D: TRBD2
size: NA
J: TRBJ2-7
V: TRBV5-1
DNA: TGCGCCAGCAGCTTTGGGACTAGCTTCTCCTACGAGCAGTACTTC
CDR3: CASSFGTSFSYEQYF

D: TRBD2
size: NA
J: TRBJ2-1
V: TRBV11-3
DNA: TGTGCCAGCAGCTTTGGCGGGGGGGAATACAATGAGCAGTTCTTC
CDR3: CASSFGGGEYNEQFF

D: NA
size: NA
J: TRBJ2-7
V: TRBV18
DNA: TGTGCCAGCTCACCTCCGTGGCAGGACTCGTGGGAGCAGTACTTC
CDR3: CASSPPWQDSWEQYF

D: TRBD2
size: few
J: TRBJ2-7
V: TRBV9
DNA: TGTGCCAGCAGCGTGGGGGACTCTTTAGCGGGAGTCTACGAGCAGTACTTC
CDR3: CASSVGDSLAGVYEQYF

D: NA
size: NA
J: TRBJ1-1
V: TRBV6-5
DNA: TGTGCCACCACAGGGAGCACTGAAGCTTTCTTT
CDR3: CATTGSTEAFF

D: NA
size: NA
J: TRBJ1-2
V: TRBV5-1
DNA: TGCGCCAGCAGCTTGGGGGGAACTAACTATGGCTACACCTTC
CDR3: CASSLGGTNYGYTF

D: TRBD2
size: once
J: TRBJ2-1
V: TRBV14
DNA: TGTGCCAGCAGCCAACTAGCGGGAGGTGAGCAGTTCTTC
CDR3: CASSQLAGGEQFF

D: NA
size: NA
J: TRBJ1-1
V: TRBV7-3
DNA: TGTGCCAGCAGCCCGACGGGTGGGGCGCGTAGGACTGAAGCTTTCTTT
CDR3: CASSPTGGARRTEAFF

D: NA
size: NA
J: TRBJ1-1
V: TRBV11-2
DNA: TGTGCCAGCAGCTTAGGTCTGGGGGGGCCGGCTTTCTTT
CDR3: CASSLGLGGPAFF

D: TRBD2
size: NA
J: TRBJ2-3
V: TRBV5-6
DNA: TGTGCCAGCAGTCCGGGACTAGCGGCCACATGGACGCAGTATTTT
CDR3: CASSPGLAATWTQYF

D: TRBD2
size: NA
J: TRBJ2-1
V: TRBV6-5
DNA: TGTGCCAGCAGTCTTGGACTAGCGAAGTACAATGAGCAGTTCTTC
CDR3: CASSLGLAKYNEQFF

D: NA
size: NA
J: TRBJ2-3
V: TRBV27
DNA: TGTGCCAGCAGTTTAAGGAGACTACCTAGCACAGATACGCAGTATTTT
CDR3: CASSLRRLPSTDTQYF

D: TRBD2
size: NA
J: TRBJ2-7
V: TRBV9
DNA: TGTGCCAGCAGCGTAGCTAGCGGGGTAGGCTACGAGCAGTACTTC
CDR3: CASSVASGVGYEQYF

D: NA
size: NA
J: TRBJ2-2
V: TRBV7-2
DNA: TGTGCCAGCAGCTTAGCCGTGACAGGCACCGCCGGGGAGCTGTTTTTT
CDR3: CASSLAVTGTAGELFF

D: NA
size: NA
J: TRBJ1-1
V: TRBV2
DNA: TGTGCCAGCAGTGCCCCAGGGCAGGGGAACACTGAAGCTTTCTTT
CDR3: CASSAPGQGNTEAFF

D: NA
size: NA
J: TRBJ1-1
V: TRBV4-1
DNA: TGCGCCAGCAGCCAAGCGGCGCAGCCCGGCACTGAAGCTTTCTTT
CDR3: CASSQAAQPGTEAFF

D: NA
size: NA
J: TRBJ2-7
V: TRBV9
DNA: TGTGCCAGCAGCCCTAGTTGGGGTAGTAACGAGCAGTACTTC
CDR3: CASSPSWGSNEQYF

D: NA
size: NA
J: TRBJ2-7
V: TRBV6-6
DNA: TGTGCCAGCAGTCGCCCCCGGGACGGCCTGCAGTACTTC
CDR3: CASSRPRDGLQYF

D: TRBD2
size: NA
J: TRBJ2-1
V: TRBV2
DNA: TGTGCCAGCAGTTCCGGGACTAGCGTTTACAATGAGCAGTTCTTC
CDR3: CASSSGTSVYNEQFF